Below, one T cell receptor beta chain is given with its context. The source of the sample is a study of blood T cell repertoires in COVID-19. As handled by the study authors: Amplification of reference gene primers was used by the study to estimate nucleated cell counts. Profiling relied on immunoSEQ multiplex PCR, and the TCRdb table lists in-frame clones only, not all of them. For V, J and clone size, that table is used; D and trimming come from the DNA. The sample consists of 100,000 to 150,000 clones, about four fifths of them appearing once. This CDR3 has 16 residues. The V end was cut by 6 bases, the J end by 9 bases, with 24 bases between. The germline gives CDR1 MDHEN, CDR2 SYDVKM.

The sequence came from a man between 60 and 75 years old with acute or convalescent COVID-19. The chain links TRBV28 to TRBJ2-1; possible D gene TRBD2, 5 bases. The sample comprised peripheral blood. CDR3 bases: TGTGCCAGCAGCCGTGCTACCGGCCTAGCTCGAGGTGAGCAGTTCTTC. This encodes CASSRATGLARGEQFF.